The entry that follows covers one TCR beta chain sequence. The antigen remains unidentified. The sample belongs to a study of blood T cells in healthy people across ages. Findings and caveats of the study: The fall in TCR beta diversity per million T cells was roughly linear with age.

Sample-barcoded 5' priming and a J-beta primer mix drove a second PCR of roughly 6 to 12 cycles. From the 5' RACE reads, TCRdb called clonotypes with MiXCR, one entry per CDR3 protein. The sample holds around 650,000 distinct CDR3 sequences; about 34% are singletons and the top ten take 15%. Sequenced input: blood. This sequence was found in a woman aged 80 or over in good health.

As DNA, the CDR3 is TGCGCCAGCAGCCCGGAGGCTAGCGGGAGCACAGATACGCAGTATTTT. This translates into CASSPEASGSTDTQYF. The J gene is TRBJ2-3, the V gene TRBV5-1; 8 bases align to TRBD2. Germline V CDR1 and CDR2: SGHRS, YFSETQ. This CDR3 comprises 16 residues. V shed 4 bases, J shed 0 bases, and the junction held 7 bases outside the gene matches.